Reported below is one TCR beta chain. The data belong to a study of control samples from healthy donors and cancer patients. Generated by immunoSEQ multiplex PCR, the TCRdb table keeps only in-frame clones and is missing some. This table has 350,000 to 450,000 clones, 80% to 95% appearing once. Germline V lookup: CDR1 SGHKS, CDR2 YYEKEE (reference sequence). V was cut by 2 bases and J by 5 bases, with 10 bases left in between. The CDR3 is 13 residues long. Source material: PBMCs. V usage is TRBV5-5 and J usage is TRBJ2-5, with D unclear. The source of this sequence is a man aged 35-49 years with head and neck cancer. The DNA for the CDR3 is TGTGCCAGCAGCTTTCCAGGTGCGGAGACCCAGTACTTC. It translates to CASSFPGAETQYF.